These 5 T cell receptor beta chains came from one sample sequenced in a study of blood T cell repertoires in COVID-19. The repertoire was sequenced with immunoSEQ multiplex PCR; TCRdb's copy has only in-frame clones and lacks some. The sample carries around 180,000 clones, approximately 80% recorded once. Sample: peripheral blood. The source is a human donor in a cohort sampled during active COVID-19.

This clone was picked up one time. Written as DNA, the CDR3 is TGTGCCAGCCGCTCCCACAGGGGAGGAGACGATCAGCCCCAGCATTTT. This gives the protein CASRSHRGGDDQPQHF. The chain links TRBV27 to TRBJ1-5; 7 positions match TRBD1. J gave up 5 bases and V 8 bases, and 15 bases lay outside the gene matches. The CDR3 is made up of 16 amino acids. Germline lookup yields CDR1 MNHEY and CDR2 SMNVEV (reference sequence).

The chain joins TRBV9 to TRBJ2-3; tentatively, D is TRBD2 (5 bases). This CDR3 is built from 16 residues. CDR1 is SGDLS and CDR2 is YYNGEE in the germline V gene. The V and J ends lost 4 bases and 2 bases respectively, with 17 bases between them. The CDR3 DNA is TGTGCCAGCAGCCCTAGAGGGCTAGTCGTCACAGATACGCAGTATTTT. Its protein product is CASSPRGLVVTDTQYF.

The rearrangement links TRBV19 to TRBJ2-5; 8 bases are shared with TRBD1. The germline CDR1 and CDR2 sequences are LNHDA and SQIVND (reference sequence). Trimming at V came to 5 bases and at J to 4 bases, leaving 9 bases not matched to a gene. The CDR3 extends over 15 amino acids. The CDR3 is CASSFRGQVAETQYF. In nucleotides, the CDR3 is TGTGCCAGTAGTTTCAGGGGGCAGGTAGCAGAGACCCAGTACTTC.

V usage is TRBV27 and J usage is TRBJ1-3; D may be TRBD1 (5 bases). V lost 4 bases and J 7 bases, leaving 11 bases between the germline ends. The CDR3 is 13 amino acids. Germline CDR1 reads MNHEY; CDR2 reads SMNVEV (reference sequence). The CDR3 nucleotides are TGTGCCAGCAGTTCGGGACTCTCTAACACCATATATTTT. It translates to CASSSGLSNTIYF.

V gene TRBV27 combines with J gene TRBJ2-7; 11 bases fit TRBD2. Germline V gene data show CDR1 as MNHEY and CDR2 as SMNVEV (reference sequence). CDR3 length equals 16 residues. The V gene end was trimmed by 3 bases and the J gene end by 2 bases; junction bases not matched to a gene: 6. In DNA, the CDR3 is TGTGCCAGCAGTTTTGGGGGGACTAGCGGAACCTACGAGCAGTACTTC. It yields the protein CASSFGGTSGTYEQYF.